This TCR beta chain emerged from a study of radiation and T cells in renal cell carcinoma. Generated by immunoSEQ multiplex PCR, the TCRdb table keeps only in-frame clones and is missing some. The table records approximately 70,000 clones, more than 60% of them present only once. The time point: blood 4 weeks post-SBRT, at nephrectomy. Stated treatment: 15 Gy SBRT to primary tumor, nephrectomy 4 weeks later. Nephrectomy followed 15 Gy stereotactic body radiation by 4 weeks. Blood was sampled at baseline, 2 weeks and 4 weeks after SBRT. The CDR3 spans 18 residues. Per germline, CDR1 SGHVS and CDR2 FQNEAQ. The germline V and J ends were trimmed by 5 bases and 0 bases, with 20 bases remaining between them. Details on this clone: Its antigen is still unknown.

Notes on the study in general: Top tumor clonotypes rose in blood 2 weeks post-radiation, then contracted.

The chain carries TRBV7-8 and TRBJ2-1, with D possibly TRBD1 on 6 matching bases. The sequence was obtained from a man aged 55 to 70 with renal cell carcinoma. Sample: blood, taken from a patient whose treatment included radiotherapy and nephrectomy. The CDR3 bases are TGTGCCAGCAGCCCGGCAATGGGGGCCCTGAGCTCCTACAATGAGCAGTTCTTC. Translating it yields CASSPAMGALSSYNEQFF.